Each of the 8 T cell receptor beta chains below was sequenced from the same sample in a study of shared clonotypes between healthy human individuals. The assay was immunoSEQ multiplex PCR, and TCRdb's table has in-frame clones only and misses some. The repertoire has about 380,000 clones, about 96% of them found once; the top ten carry about 0.32%. The source material was memory CD8+ T cells sorted from blood. The subset is: CD45RO+ cells pooled with CCR7-negative TemRA cells. Receptors originate from a young man in good health.

V gene TRBV6-5 combines with J gene TRBJ1-5; D gene uncertain. CDR1 MNHEY and CDR2 SVGAGI come from the germline V gene. The CDR3 has 13 amino acids. Trimming removed 5 bases from V and 6 bases from J, with 11 bases in between. CDR3 sequence reads: CASSMGGGQPQHF. The CDR3 DNA reads as TGTGCCAGCAGTATGGGAGGTGGTCAGCCCCAGCATTTT.

This clone appeared a single time. The V and J genes are TRBV5-4 and TRBJ2-1; TRBD2 matches at 10 bases. Trimming removed 1 base from V and 6 bases from J; junction bases left unmatched: 4. From germline, CDR1 is SGHNT and CDR2 YYREEE (reference sequence). CDR3 length equals 15 residues. CDR3 sequence reads: CASSLFPSGSNEQFF. The CDR3 coding sequence is TGTGCCAGCAGCTTGTTTCCTAGCGGGAGCAATGAGCAGTTCTTC.

V and J are TRBV5-5 and TRBJ2-7; 7 positions match TRBD1. This CDR3 has 13 amino acids. The germline V gene encodes CDR1 SGHKS and CDR2 YYEKEE (reference sequence). V was pared by 2 bases and J by 3 bases, with 2 bases of the junction left unmatched. This chain's CDR3 is CASSFDRVYEQYF. DNA of the CDR3: TGTGCCAGCAGCTTCGACAGGGTCTACGAGCAGTACTTC.

V is TRBV5-1 and J is TRBJ1-3; 7 positions agree with TRBD1. The junction had 8 bases not matched to a gene; V was cut back by 4 bases and J by 4 bases. The length of the CDR3 is 15 residues. Germline V CDR1 and CDR2: SGHRS, YFSETQ. CDR3: CASSRTTGAGNTIYF. The CDR3 DNA reads TGCGCCAGCAGCCGAACCACAGGGGCCGGAAACACCATATATTTT.

The chain has TRBV7-9 and TRBJ1-2; D unclear. The CDR3 length is 15 residues. Between the trimmed V and J ends, which lost 2 bases and 4 bases, there was a span of 14 bases. CDR1 is SEHNR and CDR2 is FQNEAQ in the germline V gene (reference sequence). The CDR3 reads CASSLTEVASYGYTF. For the CDR3, the DNA is TGTGCCAGCAGCTTAACTGAAGTCGCATCCTATGGCTACACCTTC.

The chain has TRBV7-9 and TRBJ2-1; 14 bases are shared with TRBD2. The CDR3 totals 14 residues. Germline V gives CDR1 SEHNR, CDR2 FQNEAQ (reference sequence). V gave up 0 bases and J gave up 16 bases; unmatched junction bases: 5. CDR3 nucleotides: TGTGCCAGCAGCTTAGCTGGGACTAGCGGGAGCATATTCTTC. Translation: CASSLAGTSGSIFF.

In this sample, this clone turned up once. V is TRBV10-2 and J is TRBJ2-7, with TRBD2 as a possible D gene (6 bases). Trimming stripped 7 bases from V and 5 bases from J, with 15 bases between. CDR3 length: 13 residues. Germline V gives CDR1 WSHSY, CDR2 SAAADI. The DNA for the CDR3 is TGCGCCAGCACTGATCCTAGCGAAAACGAGCAGTACTTC. Translation gives CASTDPSENEQYF.

The chain uses TRBV28 and TRBJ1-3, with a possible D match to TRBD1 (5 bases). Trimming removed 5 bases at V and 0 bases at J, with 11 bases between. CDR1 is MDHEN and CDR2 is SYDVKM in the germline V gene. The CDR3 totals 15 residues. CDR3 loop: CASSQGLISGNTIYF. The CDR3 coding sequence is TGTGCCAGCAGTCAGGGACTGATCTCTGGAAACACCATATATTTT.